This T cell receptor (beta chain) was found in a study of T-cell memory formation after mild COVID-19. Overall study findings and caveats: Among contracting clones, CD4+ were mainly CM/EM and CD8+ enriched in EMRA. Some clones that responded were present in memory (sampled pre-infection), which suggests cross-reactive memory joined.

TCRdb passed the 5' RACE reads through MiXCR, listing each CDR3 protein once. This sample has around 5,000 distinct CDR3 sequences; 40% to 50% occur once, and the top ten carry roughly 2.6%. This clonotype is labeled medium-sized. Its specificity is unknown. CDR3 length: 14 residues. In germline, CDR1 is SGHRS, CDR2 YFSETQ. Trimming pared 6 bases from V and 7 bases from J, leaving 16 bases between. Sequencing used PBMCs or a T cell subset sorted from them (not recorded which). The source is an adult who had mild COVID-19 (a few samples of this study predate the infection). Cell type and time point are not known. The gene calls are TRBV5-1 and TRBJ2-2, with D perhaps matching TRBD1 or TRBD2 (5 bases each). DNA of the CDR3: TGCGCCAGCACCCCCCCAGGGACGGGCGGGGAGCTGTTTTTT. Translation gives CASTPPGTGGELFF.